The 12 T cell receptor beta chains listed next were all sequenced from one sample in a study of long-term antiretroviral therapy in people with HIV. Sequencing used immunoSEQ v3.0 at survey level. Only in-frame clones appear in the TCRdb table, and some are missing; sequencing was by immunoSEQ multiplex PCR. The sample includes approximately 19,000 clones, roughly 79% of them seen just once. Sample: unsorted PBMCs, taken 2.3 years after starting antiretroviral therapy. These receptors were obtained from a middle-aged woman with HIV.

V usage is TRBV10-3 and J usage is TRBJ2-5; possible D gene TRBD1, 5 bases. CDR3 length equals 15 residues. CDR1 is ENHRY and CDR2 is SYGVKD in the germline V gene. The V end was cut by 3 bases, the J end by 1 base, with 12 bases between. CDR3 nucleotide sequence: TGTGCCATCAGTGATGCCAGGGTCGCCCAAGAGACCCAGTACTTC. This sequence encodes CAISDARVAQETQYF.

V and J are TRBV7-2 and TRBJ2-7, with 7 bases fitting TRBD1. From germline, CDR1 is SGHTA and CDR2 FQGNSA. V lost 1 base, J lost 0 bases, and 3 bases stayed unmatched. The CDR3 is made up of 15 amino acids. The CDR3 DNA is TGTGCCAGCAGCTTAGACAGGGGCAGCTCCTACGAGCAGTACTTC. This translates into CASSLDRGSSYEQYF.

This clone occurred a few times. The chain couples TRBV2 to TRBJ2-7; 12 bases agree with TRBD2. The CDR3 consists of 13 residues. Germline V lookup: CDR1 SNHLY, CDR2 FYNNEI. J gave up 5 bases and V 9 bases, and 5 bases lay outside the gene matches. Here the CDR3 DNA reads TGTGCCAGAGGACTAGCGGGGAGTAACGAGCAGTACTTC. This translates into CARGLAGSNEQYF.

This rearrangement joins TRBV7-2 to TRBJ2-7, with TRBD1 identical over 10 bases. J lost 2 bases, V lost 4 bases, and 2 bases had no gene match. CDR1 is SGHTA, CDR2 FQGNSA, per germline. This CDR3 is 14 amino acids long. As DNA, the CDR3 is TGTGCCAGCAGCTCCGGACAGGGGGCCTACGAGCAGTACTTC. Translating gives CASSSGQGAYEQYF. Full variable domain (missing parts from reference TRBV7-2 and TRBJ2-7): GAGVSQSPSNKVTEKGKDVELRCDPISGHTALYWYRQSLGQGLEFLIYFQGNSAPDKSGLPSDRFSAERTGGSVSTLTIQRTQQEDSAVYLCASSSGQGAYEQYFGPGTRLTVT.

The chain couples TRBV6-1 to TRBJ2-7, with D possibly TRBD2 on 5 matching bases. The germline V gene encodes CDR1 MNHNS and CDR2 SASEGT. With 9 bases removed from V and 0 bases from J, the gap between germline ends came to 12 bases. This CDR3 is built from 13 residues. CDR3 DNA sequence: TGTGCCAGTCTGAAGACTAACTCCTACGAGCAGTACTTC. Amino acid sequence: CASLKTNSYEQYF.

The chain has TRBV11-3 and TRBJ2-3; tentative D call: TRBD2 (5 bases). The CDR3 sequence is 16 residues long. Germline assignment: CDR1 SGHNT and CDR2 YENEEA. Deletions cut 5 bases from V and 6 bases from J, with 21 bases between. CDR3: CASSQRTSARADTQYF. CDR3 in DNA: TGTGCCAGCAGCCAAAGAACCTCGGCGAGGGCCGATACGCAGTATTTT.

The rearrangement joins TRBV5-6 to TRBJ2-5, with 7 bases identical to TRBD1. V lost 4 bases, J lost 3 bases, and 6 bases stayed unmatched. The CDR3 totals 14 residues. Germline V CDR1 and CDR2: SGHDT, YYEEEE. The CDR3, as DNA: TGTGCCAGCAGCCCGGGACAGAGAAAAGAGACCCAGTACTTC. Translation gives CASSPGQRKETQYF.

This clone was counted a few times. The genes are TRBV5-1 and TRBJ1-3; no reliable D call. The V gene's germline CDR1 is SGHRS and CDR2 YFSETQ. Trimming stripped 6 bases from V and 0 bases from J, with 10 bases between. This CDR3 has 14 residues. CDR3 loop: CASKTQSSGNTIYF. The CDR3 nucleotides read TGCGCCAGCAAGACACAGAGCTCTGGAAACACCATATATTTT.

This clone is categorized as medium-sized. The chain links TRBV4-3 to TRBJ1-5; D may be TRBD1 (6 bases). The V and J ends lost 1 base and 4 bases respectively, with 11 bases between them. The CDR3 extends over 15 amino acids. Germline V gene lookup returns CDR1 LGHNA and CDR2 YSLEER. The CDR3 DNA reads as TGCGCCAGCAGCCAAGTGGTGGGGGCGAATCAGCCCCAGCATTTT. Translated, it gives CASSQVVGANQPQHF.

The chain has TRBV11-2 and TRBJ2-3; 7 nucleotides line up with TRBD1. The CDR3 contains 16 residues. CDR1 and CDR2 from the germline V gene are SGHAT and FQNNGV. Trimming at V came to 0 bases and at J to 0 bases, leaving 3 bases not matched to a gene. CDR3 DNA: TGTGCCAGCAGCTTAGATGAGGGGGCTAGCACAGATACGCAGTATTTT. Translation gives CASSLDEGASTDTQYF.

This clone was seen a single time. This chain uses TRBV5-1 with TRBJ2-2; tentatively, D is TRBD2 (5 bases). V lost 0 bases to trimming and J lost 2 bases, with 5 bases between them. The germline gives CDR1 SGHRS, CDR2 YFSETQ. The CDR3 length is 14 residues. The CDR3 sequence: CASSLGLNTGELFF. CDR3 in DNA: TGCGCCAGCAGCTTGGGACTAAACACCGGGGAGCTGTTTTTT.

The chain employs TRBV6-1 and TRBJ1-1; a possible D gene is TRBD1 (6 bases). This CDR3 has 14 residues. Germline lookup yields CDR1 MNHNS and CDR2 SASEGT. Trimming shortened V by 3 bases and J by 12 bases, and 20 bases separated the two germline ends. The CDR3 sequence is CASSEPPGQPFTFF. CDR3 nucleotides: TGTGCCAGCAGTGAGCCACCAGGACAGCCATTCACTTTCTTT.